This T cell receptor beta chain was retrieved from a study of blood T cell repertoires in COVID-19. Study details: Samples taken during acute and convalescent COVID-19 were collected in the United States, Italy and Spain. T cells, B-cell-depleted T cells, or PBMCs supplied cDNA or gDNA.

In its sample, this clone was seen once. In the authors' workflow: The assay estimated nucleated cells by amplifying reference gene primers. Sequencing was performed with immunoSEQ multiplex PCR; in TCRdb, only in-frame clones are kept and a portion is missing. Clone size and the V and J calls come from that table; the DNA yielded D and trimming. The sample lists about 210,000 clones, around 82% seen once, with 2.9% in the top ten. This CDR3 contains 12 residues. The V gene's germline CDR1 is LNHDA and CDR2 SQIVND (reference sequence). Trimming stripped 7 bases from V and 4 bases from J, with 8 bases between.

This sequence originates from a man between 45 and 60 years old with active or convalescent COVID-19. The chain joins TRBV19 to TRBJ1-5; D gene uncertain. Sequencing was done on a sample of peripheral blood. The CDR3 nucleotides are TGTGCCAGTATGGGAGGGAATCAGCCCCAGCATTTT. This translates into CASMGGNQPQHF.